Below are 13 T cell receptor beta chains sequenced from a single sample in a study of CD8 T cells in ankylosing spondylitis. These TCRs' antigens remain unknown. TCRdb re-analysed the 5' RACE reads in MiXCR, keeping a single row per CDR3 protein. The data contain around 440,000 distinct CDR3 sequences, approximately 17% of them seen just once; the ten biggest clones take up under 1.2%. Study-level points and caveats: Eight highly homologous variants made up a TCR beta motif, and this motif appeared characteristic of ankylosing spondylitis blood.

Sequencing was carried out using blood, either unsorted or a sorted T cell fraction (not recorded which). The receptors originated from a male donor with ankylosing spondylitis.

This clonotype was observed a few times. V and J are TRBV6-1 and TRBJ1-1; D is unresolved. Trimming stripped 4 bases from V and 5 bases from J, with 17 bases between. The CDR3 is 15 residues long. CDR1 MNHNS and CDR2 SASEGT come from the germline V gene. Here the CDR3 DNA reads TGTGCCAGCAGTGTCAGTCCCGCAGCGAAGACTGAAGCTTTCTTT. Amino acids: CASSVSPAAKTEAFF.

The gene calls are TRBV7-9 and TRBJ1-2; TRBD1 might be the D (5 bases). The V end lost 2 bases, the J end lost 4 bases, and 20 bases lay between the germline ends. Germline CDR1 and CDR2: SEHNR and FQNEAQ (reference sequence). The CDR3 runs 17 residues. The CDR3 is CASSLMGPVGPTYGYTF. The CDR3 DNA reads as TGTGCCAGCAGCTTAATGGGGCCCGTTGGGCCAACCTATGGCTACACCTTC.

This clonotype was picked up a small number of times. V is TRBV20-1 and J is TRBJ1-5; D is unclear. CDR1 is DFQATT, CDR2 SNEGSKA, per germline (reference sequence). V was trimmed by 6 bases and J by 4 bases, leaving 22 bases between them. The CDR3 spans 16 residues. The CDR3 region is CSATGYSITHNQPQHF. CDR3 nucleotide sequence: TGCAGTGCCACCGGGTACAGTATCACCCATAATCAGCCCCAGCATTTT.

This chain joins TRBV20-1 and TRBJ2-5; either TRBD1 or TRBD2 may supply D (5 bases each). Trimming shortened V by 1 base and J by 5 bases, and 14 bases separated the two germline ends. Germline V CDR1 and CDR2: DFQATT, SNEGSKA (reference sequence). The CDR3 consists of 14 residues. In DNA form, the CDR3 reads TGCAGTGCTAGAGTCGGTGGGGGAGCGGAGACCCAGTACTTC. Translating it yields CSARVGGGAETQYF.

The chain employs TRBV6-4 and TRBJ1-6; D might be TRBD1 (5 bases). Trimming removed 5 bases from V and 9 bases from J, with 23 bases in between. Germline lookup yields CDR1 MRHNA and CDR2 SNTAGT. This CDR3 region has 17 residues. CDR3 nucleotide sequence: TGTGCCAGCAGTCCGCATTTGCGACAGCACAGTCGTTCACCCCTCCACTTT. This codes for CASSPHLRQHSRSPLHF.

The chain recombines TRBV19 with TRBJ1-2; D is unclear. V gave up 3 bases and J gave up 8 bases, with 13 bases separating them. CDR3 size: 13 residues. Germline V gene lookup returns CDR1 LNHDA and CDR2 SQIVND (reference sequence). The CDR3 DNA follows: TGTGCCAGTAGTATGTACGGGATATGGGGCTACACCTTC. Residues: CASSMYGIWGYTF. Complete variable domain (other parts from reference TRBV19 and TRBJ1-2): DGGITQSPKYLFRKEGQNVTLSCEQNLNHDAMYWYRQDPGQGLRLIYYSQIVNDFQKGDIAEGYSVSREKKESFPLTVTSAQKNPTAFYLCASSMYGIWGYTFGSGTRLTVV.

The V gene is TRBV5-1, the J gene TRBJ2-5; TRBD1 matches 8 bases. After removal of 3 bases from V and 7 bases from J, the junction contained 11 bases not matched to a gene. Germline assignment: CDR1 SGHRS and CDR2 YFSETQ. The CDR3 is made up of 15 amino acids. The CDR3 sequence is CASSSDGTGGMTQYF. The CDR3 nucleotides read TGCGCCAGCAGCTCGGATGGGACAGGCGGGATGACCCAGTACTTC.

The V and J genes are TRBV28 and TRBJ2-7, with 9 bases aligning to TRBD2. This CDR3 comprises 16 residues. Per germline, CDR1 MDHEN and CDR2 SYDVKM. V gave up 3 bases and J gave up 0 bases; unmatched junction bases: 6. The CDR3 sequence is CASSFSWTSASYEQYF. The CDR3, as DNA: TGTGCCAGCAGTTTTTCCTGGACTAGCGCCTCCTACGAGCAGTACTTC.

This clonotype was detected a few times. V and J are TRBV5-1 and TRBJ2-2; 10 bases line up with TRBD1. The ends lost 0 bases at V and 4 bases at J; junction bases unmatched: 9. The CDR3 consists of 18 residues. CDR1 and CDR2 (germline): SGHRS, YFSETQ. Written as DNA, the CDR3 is TGCGCCAGCAGCTTGGCCGCTGTGACAGGGGGCGTCACCGGGGAGCTGTTTTTT. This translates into CASSLAAVTGGVTGELFF.

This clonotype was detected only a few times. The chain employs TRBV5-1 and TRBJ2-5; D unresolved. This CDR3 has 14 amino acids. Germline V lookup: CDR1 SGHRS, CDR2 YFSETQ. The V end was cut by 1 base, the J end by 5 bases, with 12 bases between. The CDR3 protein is CASSLSVGRETQYF. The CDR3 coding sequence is TGCGCCAGCAGCTTGTCCGTGGGAAGGGAGACCCAGTACTTC.

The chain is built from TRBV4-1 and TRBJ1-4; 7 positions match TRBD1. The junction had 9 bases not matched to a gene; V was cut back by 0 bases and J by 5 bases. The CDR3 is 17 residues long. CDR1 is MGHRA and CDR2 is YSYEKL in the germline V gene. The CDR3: CASSQDSRGRRNEKLFF. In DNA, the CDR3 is TGCGCCAGCAGCCAAGATTCAAGGGGGCGCCGAAATGAAAAACTGTTTTTT.

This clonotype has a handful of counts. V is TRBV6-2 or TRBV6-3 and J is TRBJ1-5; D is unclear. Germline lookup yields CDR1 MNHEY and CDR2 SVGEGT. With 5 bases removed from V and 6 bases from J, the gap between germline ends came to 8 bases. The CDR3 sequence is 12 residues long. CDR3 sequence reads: CASSQDIQPQHF. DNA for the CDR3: TGTGCCAGCAGTCAAGACATTCAGCCCCAGCATTTT.

The CDR3 coding sequence is TGTGCCATCAGTGAAGGCGGCTACGAGCAGTACTTC. It encodes CAISEGGYEQYF. This chain joins TRBV10-3 and TRBJ2-7; D uncertain. The V end lost 3 bases, the J end lost 3 bases, and 6 bases lay between the germline ends. The length of the CDR3 is 12 residues. Germline CDR1 ENHRY, CDR2 SYGVKD.